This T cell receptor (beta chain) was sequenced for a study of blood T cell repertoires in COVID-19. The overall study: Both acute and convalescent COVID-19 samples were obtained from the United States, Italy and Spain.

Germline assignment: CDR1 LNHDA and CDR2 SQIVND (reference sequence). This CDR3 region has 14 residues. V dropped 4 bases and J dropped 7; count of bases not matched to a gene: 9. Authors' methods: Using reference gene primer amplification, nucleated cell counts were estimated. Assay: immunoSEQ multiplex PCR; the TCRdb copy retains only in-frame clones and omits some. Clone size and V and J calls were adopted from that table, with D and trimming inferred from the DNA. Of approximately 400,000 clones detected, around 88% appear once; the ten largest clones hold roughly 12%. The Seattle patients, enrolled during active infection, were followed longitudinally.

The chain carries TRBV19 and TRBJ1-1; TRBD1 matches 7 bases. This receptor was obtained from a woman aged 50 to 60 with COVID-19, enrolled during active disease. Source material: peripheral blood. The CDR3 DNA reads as TGTGCCAGTAGTACTGACAGGGCCTCCCGTGAAGCTTTCTTT. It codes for CASSTDRASREAFF.